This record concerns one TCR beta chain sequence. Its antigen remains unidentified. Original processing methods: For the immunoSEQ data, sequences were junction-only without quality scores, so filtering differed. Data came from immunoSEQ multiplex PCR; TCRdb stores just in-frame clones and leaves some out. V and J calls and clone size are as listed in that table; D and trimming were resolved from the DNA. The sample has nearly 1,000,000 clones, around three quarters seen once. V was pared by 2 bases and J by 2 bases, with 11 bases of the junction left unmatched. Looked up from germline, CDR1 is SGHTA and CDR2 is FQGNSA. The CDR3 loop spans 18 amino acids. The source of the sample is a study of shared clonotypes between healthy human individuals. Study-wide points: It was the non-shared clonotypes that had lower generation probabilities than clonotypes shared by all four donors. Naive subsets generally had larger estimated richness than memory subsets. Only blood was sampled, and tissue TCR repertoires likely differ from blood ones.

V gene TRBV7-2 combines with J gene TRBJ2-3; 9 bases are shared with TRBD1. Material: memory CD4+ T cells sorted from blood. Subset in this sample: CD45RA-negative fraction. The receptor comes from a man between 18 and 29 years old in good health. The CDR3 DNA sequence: TGTGCCAGCAGCTTAATGTCGTCCGGGACAGGGTTCACAGATACGCAGTATTTT. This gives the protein CASSLMSSGTGFTDTQYF. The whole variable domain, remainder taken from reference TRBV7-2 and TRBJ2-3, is GAGVSQSPSNKVTEKGKDVELRCDPISGHTALYWYRQSLGQGLEFLIYFQGNSAPDKSGLPSDRFSAERTGGSVSTLTIQRTQQEDSAVYLCASSLMSSGTGFTDTQYFGPGTRLTVL.